Here is one T cell receptor (beta chain) with its context. What it binds is not known. This CDR3 region has 15 residues. With 3 bases clipped from V and 7 bases from J, the junction kept 9 bases outside the gene matches. Germline CDR1 is DFQATT and CDR2 is SNEGSKA (reference sequence). The sample originates from a study of blood T cells in healthy people across ages. Sample-barcoded 5' priming and a J-beta primer mix drove a second PCR of roughly 7 to 11 cycles. TCRdb fed the 5' RACE reads into MiXCR, producing one record per CDR3 protein. Of hundreds of thousands of distinct CDR3 sequences listed, roughly 44% are singletons. General study findings and limits: TCR beta diversity, measured per million T cells, fell in a roughly linear way with age. Lack of knowledge of donor CMV status possibly confounded expanded clonotype changes.

Roughly 9.2 milliliters of peripheral blood were drawn from each donor into EDTA-treated tubes. The gene calls are TRBV20-1 and TRBJ2-3, with 11 bases fitting TRBD2. This clonotype was sampled from a man in his sixties in good health. Sequenced material: blood. The CDR3 DNA reads TGCAGTGCTAGCCCCACTAGCGGGGGTATGAATACGCAGTATTTT. Its protein is CSASPTSGGMNTQYF.